What follows are 15 T cell receptor beta chains derived from one specimen sequenced in a study of regulatory T cells (dated by TCRdb to 2016 to 2019). General study outcomes and caveats: Enrichment for hydrophobic residues at CDR3 positions 6 and 7 was found in conventional CD4+ T cells from CD3G-deficient patients, suggesting more self-reactive specificities.

These receptors are not linked to any known antigen. The library was generated by the immunoSEQ multiplex PCR assay. For the multiplex PCR, 52 forward TRBV primers and 13 reverse TRBJ primers were used, and amplification bias was corrected with both assay-based and computational methods. TCRdb provides this immuneACCESS table in a form limited to in-frame rearrangements. Some clones are lacking; in checked studies, under half of them reflect an unresolved V gene, and why the rest are absent is not known. This sample has about 23,000 clones in its table, and nearly 90% of those were observed once. The ten top clones hold under 1.5% of the sample. The sample consisted of conventional CD4+ T cells sorted from blood. The source is a child aged 5 to 17 with CD3G deficiency.

The rearrangement links TRBV5-1 to TRBJ2-7; the match to TRBD2 covers 8 bases. CDR3 length: 15 residues. After removal of 0 bases from V and 2 bases from J, the junction contained 4 bases not matched to a gene. Per germline, CDR1 SGHRS and CDR2 YFSETQ. CDR3 nucleotide sequence: TGCGCCAGCAGCTTGGGCCCGGGAGGGACCTACGAGCAGTACTTC. Its protein is CASSLGPGGTYEQYF.

This chain links TRBV6-1 with TRBJ2-2; possible D gene TRBD2, 6 bases. Germline V gene lookup returns CDR1 MNHNS and CDR2 SASEGT. V was shortened by 4 bases and J by 5 bases, with 11 bases between the two germline ends. The CDR3 runs 14 residues. CDR3: CASSAVGGTGELFF. Here the CDR3 DNA reads TGTGCCAGCAGTGCCGTCGGGGGAACCGGGGAGCTGTTTTTT.

The V gene is TRBV7-9, the J gene TRBJ2-5, with 7 nucleotides matching TRBD2. This CDR3 is built from 15 residues. Per the germline V gene, CDR1 is SEHNR and CDR2 is FQNEAQ (reference sequence). With 5 bases clipped from V and 2 bases from J, the junction kept 8 bases outside the gene matches. The CDR3 coding sequence is TGTGCCAGCAGCCCGGGGACTATAACGCAAGAGACCCAGTACTTC. This encodes CASSPGTITQETQYF.

This clone was counted a few times. The CDR3 DNA reads as TGTGCCAGCAGTTCCCCCCGGGGACTAGCGGGAGTACACGAGCAGTACTTC. Translation gives CASSSPRGLAGVHEQYF. This chain links TRBV28 with TRBJ2-7; 14 bases are shared with TRBD2. The CDR3 totals 17 residues. Germline V gene lookup returns CDR1 MDHEN and CDR2 SYDVKM. The trim removed 4 bases at V and 5 bases at J, leaving 10 bases unmatched. Based on the CDR3 plus reference TRBV28 and TRBJ2-7, the full variable domain is DVKVTQSSRYLVKRTGEKVFLECVQDMDHENMFWYRQDPGLGLRLIYFSYDVKMKEKGDIPEGYSVSREKKERFSLILESASTNQTSMYLCASSSPRGLAGVHEQYFGPGTRLTVT.

The chain carries TRBV25-1 and TRBJ1-1, with a possible D match to TRBD1 (5 bases). V lost 0 bases, J lost 5 bases, and 13 bases lay in between. CDR3 length: 15 amino acids. From germline, CDR1 is MGHDK and CDR2 SYGVNS. The CDR3 is CASSEYIRGGTEAFF. In DNA form, the CDR3 reads TGTGCCAGCAGTGAATATATTAGGGGAGGGACTGAAGCTTTCTTT.

The rearrangement joins TRBV28 to TRBJ2-7, with a weak D call TRBD1 (6 bases). Germline CDR1 MDHEN, CDR2 SYDVKM. The CDR3 sequence is 17 residues long. Trimming pared 5 bases from V and 6 bases from J, leaving 26 bases between. The CDR3 here is CASSTMLLPGHRFEQYF. In nucleotides, the CDR3 is TGTGCCAGCAGTACGATGCTCTTACCGGGACACCGCTTCGAGCAGTACTTC.

The rearrangement links TRBV28 to TRBJ2-5, with 7 bases aligning to TRBD2. The J call is uncertain, as TRBJ2-7 better fits the DNA end. Germline values: CDR1 MDHEN, CDR2 SYDVKM. This CDR3 is 14 amino acids long. CDR3 sequence reads: CASSGRGEAYEQYF. The CDR3 DNA reads TGTGCCAGCAGCGGACGGGGGGAGGCCTACGAGCAGTACTTC.

The V gene is TRBV7-3, the J gene TRBJ2-5; D gene unclear. CDR1 and CDR2 (germline): SGHTA, FQGTGA. The CDR3 covers 15 residues. V lost 0 bases, J lost 5 bases, and 13 bases lay in between. In DNA form, the CDR3 reads TGTGCCAGCAGCTTAACGTCCGGAAGTGTGGAGACCCAGTACTTC. Its translation: CASSLTSGSVETQYF. Drawing the rest from reference TRBV7-3 and TRBJ2-5, the complete variable domain is GAGVSQTPSNKVTEKGKYVELRCDPISGHTALYWYRQSLGQGPEFLIYFQGTGAADDSGLPNDRFFAVRPEGSVSTLKIQRTERGDSAVYLCASSLTSGSVETQYFGPGTRLLVL.

This clone occurred once. The gene calls are TRBV7-6 and TRBJ2-2; 10 bases fit TRBD1. With V trimmed by 4 bases and J by 4 bases, 3 bases remained unmatched. Germline V gives CDR1 SGHVS, CDR2 FNYEAQ. The CDR3 totals 15 residues. This CDR3 is CASSSWDRGTGELFF. CDR3 nucleotides: TGTGCCAGCAGCTCGTGGGACAGGGGCACCGGGGAGCTGTTTTTT.

The V call is TRBV28, the J call TRBJ1-5; tentative D call: TRBD1 (5 bases). Trimming took 1 base from V and 6 from J, leaving 13 bases between them. Germline loops: CDR1 MDHEN, CDR2 SYDVKM. This CDR3 region has 15 residues. The CDR3 sequence is CASSLSGPGSQPQHF. In nucleotides, the CDR3 is TGTGCCAGCAGTTTATCGGGACCAGGGAGTCAGCCCCAGCATTTT. Full variable domain (rest looked up from reference TRBV28 and TRBJ1-5): DVKVTQSSRYLVKRTGEKVFLECVQDMDHENMFWYRQDPGLGLRLIYFSYDVKMKEKGDIPEGYSVSREKKERFSLILESASTNQTSMYLCASSLSGPGSQPQHFGDGTRLSIL.

The rearrangement uses TRBV7-9 and TRBJ2-5; possible D gene TRBD2, 6 bases. In germline, CDR1 is SEHNR, CDR2 FQNEAQ (reference sequence). The CDR3 has 15 residues. V dropped 5 bases and J dropped 2 bases, with 15 bases sitting between them. The DNA for the CDR3 is TGTGCCAGCAGCCCCGGGAGCTCCCAACAAGAGACCCAGTACTTC. Protein: CASSPGSSQQETQYF.

The genes are TRBV28 and TRBJ2-3; a possible D gene is TRBD2 (5 bases). The CDR3 loop spans 14 amino acids. Trimming removed 8 bases from V and 5 bases from J, with 17 bases in between. Germline V gene lookup returns CDR1 MDHEN and CDR2 SYDVKM. CDR3 amino acids: CASRAGSSRDTQYF. Written as DNA, the CDR3 is TGTGCCAGCCGTGCGGGTTCTTCTCGAGATACGCAGTATTTT.

The chain carries TRBV11-3 and TRBJ2-2; 7 nucleotides match TRBD1. The CDR3 covers 16 residues. J lost 5 bases, V lost 1 base, and 7 bases had no gene match. From germline, CDR1 is SGHNT and CDR2 YENEEA. CDR3 residues: CASSLARPQGTGELFF. The CDR3 nucleotides read TGTGCCAGCAGCTTAGCACGACCACAGGGGACCGGGGAGCTGTTTTTT.

The CDR3 coding sequence is TGTGCCAGCGTCGTGAGCGGCGGTGGTGAGCAGTTCTTC. The encoded protein is CASVVSGGGEQFF. The genes are TRBV6-1 and TRBJ2-1; D is possibly TRBD2 (5 bases). The CDR3 consists of 13 residues. Trimming pared 8 bases from V and 9 bases from J, leaving 17 bases between. CDR1 and CDR2 from the germline V gene are MNHNS and SASEGT.

The V call is TRBV7-6, the J call TRBJ2-5; the D gene is possibly TRBD1 (6 bases). Trimming pared 7 bases from V and 7 bases from J, leaving 19 bases between. The germline CDR1 and CDR2 sequences are SGHVS and FNYEAQ. CDR3 size: 14 residues. Here the CDR3 reads CASTYGTGFGTQYF. CDR3 DNA: TGTGCCAGCACCTACGGCACAGGGTTTGGGACCCAGTACTTC. Variable domain in full (rest from reference TRBV7-6 and TRBJ2-5): GAGVSQSPRYKVTKRGQDVALRCDPISGHVSLYWYRQALGQGPEFLTYFNYEAQQDKSGLPNDRFSAERPEGSISTLTIQRTEQRDSAMYRCASTYGTGFGTQYFGPGTRLLVL.